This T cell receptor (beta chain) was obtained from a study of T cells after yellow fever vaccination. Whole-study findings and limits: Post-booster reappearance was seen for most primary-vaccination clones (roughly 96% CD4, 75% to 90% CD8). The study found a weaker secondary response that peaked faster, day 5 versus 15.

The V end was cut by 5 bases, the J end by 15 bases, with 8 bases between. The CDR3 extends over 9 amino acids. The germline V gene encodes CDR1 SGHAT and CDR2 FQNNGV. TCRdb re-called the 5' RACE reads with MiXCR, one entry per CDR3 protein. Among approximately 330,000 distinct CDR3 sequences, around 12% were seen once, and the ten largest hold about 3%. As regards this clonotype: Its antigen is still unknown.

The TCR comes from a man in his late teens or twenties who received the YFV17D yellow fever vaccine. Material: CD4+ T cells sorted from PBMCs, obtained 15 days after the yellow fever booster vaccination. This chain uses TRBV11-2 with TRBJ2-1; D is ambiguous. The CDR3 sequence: CASSPPTFF. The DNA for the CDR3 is TGTGCCAGCAGCCCACCGACGTTCTTC.